This T cell receptor (beta chain) is drawn from a study of cytomegalovirus exposure and HLA in healthy donors. The study ran its PCR with 60 Vbeta and 13 Jbeta primers. TCRdb keeps only in-frame clones here, not all; method: immunoSEQ multiplex PCR. Of 100,000 to 150,000 clones listed, around 77% are singletons. Trimming shortened V by 1 base and J by 2 bases, and 6 bases separated the two germline ends. Germline values: CDR1 SGHAT, CDR2 FQNNGV. The CDR3 runs 14 residues. Material for sequencing was PBMCs. This rearrangement joins TRBV11-2 to TRBJ1-3; unclear D gene. The TCR comes from a woman aged 55-75 years in good health and CMV-seronegative. In DNA form, the CDR3 reads TGTGCCAGCAGCTTAGCCGGGGCTGGAAACACCATATATTTT. This encodes CASSLAGAGNTIYF.